This T cell receptor (beta chain) was documented in a study of early T cells in non-severe SARS-CoV-2 infection (dated by TCRdb to the early 2020s). Background on the whole study: Bulk RNA from unsorted whole blood was used for TCR sequencing, so alpha and beta chains could not be paired. Study-wide findings and limitations: Matching against VDJdb was skewed toward anti-spike CD8 responses, likely underestimated virus-specific expansions, and missed private and CD4 specificities.

CDR1 is given as LGHNA and CDR2 as YNFKEQ, both from the germline V gene. The CDR3, cysteine through phenylalanine, is 17 amino acids long. This entry keeps only the CDR3 DNA: 51 bases, framed from base 1. The trim is 2 bases for V and 5 bases for J, with a gap of 19 bases between the germline ends. A remark on this clonotype: There is no known antigen for this receptor. No base qualities exist here, and no much larger clone lies one base off it.

To prepare the library, 5' RACE was applied. Instrument used: NextSeq 500. In the TCR library protocol, unique molecular identifiers were attached to individual cDNA molecules to correct for PCR bias and sequencing error. Both TCR alpha and beta chains were sequenced, and tight co-correlation was observed between alpha and beta sequence abundances in each sample. The paper's data handling went like this. Decombinator V4 was used to annotate TCR sequences for V gene, J gene and CDR3. Expanded TCRs were defined as changing significantly between any two time points under a Poisson model with p below 0.0001. TCR abundances were normalised to the total number of TCRs sequenced in each sample and reported as counts per million. TRAV1-2 paired with TRAJ12, TRAJ20 or TRAJ33 defined MAIT TCRs, while TRAV10 paired with TRAJ18 defined iNKT TCRs. VDJdb, accessed 1 November 2021, was searched for CMV, EBV and SARS-CoV-2 annotated TCRs, with TCRs annotated for multiple antigens excluded. The raw public data were reprocessed by TCRdb itself: fastp quality trimming at Q25, MiXCR clonotype calling, in-frame beta chains only. Under each unique CDR3 protein, matching rows form one entry showing the most common genes and DNA. In this record, the V and J calls reflect TCRdb's handling and not the investigators' own analysis. This sample comprises about 98,000 distinct CDR3 sequences, approximately 15% of them detected only once. Roughly 7% of the sample goes to the ten largest clones.

Set within a cohort of healthcare workers in London, UK, this nested case-control study involved weekly PCR testing of nasopharyngeal swabs along with blood sampling. Healthcare workers were recruited between 23 and 31 March 2020, during the week of the UK lockdown, and were followed weekly for up to about 16 weeks. The chain uses TRBV4-2 and TRBJ2-1; TRBD2 is a weak D gene call, 6 bases matching. The clonotype comes from an adult who was a healthcare worker with PCR-confirmed SARS-CoV-2 infection or an uninfected control (not recorded which). The sample comprised whole blood. The CDR3 amino acid sequence is: CASSQRTKAGTDNEQFF. The DNA is TGTGCCAGCAGCCAAAGAACCAAGGCGGGGACCGACAATGAGCAGTTCTTC.